A selection of T cell receptor beta chains follows, all from one sample in a study of blood T cell repertoires in COVID-19. Profiled with immunoSEQ multiplex PCR; TCRdb holds only in-frame clones, not every one. This sample yields a few hundred thousand clones, of which about 86% are seen a single time; about 14% belongs to the top ten. The specimen sequenced was PBMCs or T cells enriched from blood (not recorded which). The source of these receptors is a woman aged 50 to 60 with acute COVID-19. CDR3s include the opening cysteine and the closing phenylalanine or tryptophan. A D gene is named only where the DNA matches it firmly. Only part of the rows carry a size: once, few, many, or a class if the clone is expanded.

V gene	D gene	clone size	J gene	CDR3 protein	CDR3 DNA
TRBV18	-	-	TRBJ2-5	CASSPPSRGETQYF	TGTGCCAGCTCACCACCGTCAAGGGGAGAGACCCAGTACTTC
TRBV18	TRBD1	-	TRBJ1-3	CASSPRDRGNTIYF	TGTGCCAGCTCACCAAGGGACAGAGGAAACACCATATATTTT
TRBV30	-	-	TRBJ2-5	CAWSSLGQGQQTQYF	TGTGCCTGGAGTAGTCTTGGGCAGGGGCAGCAGACCCAGTACTTC
TRBV28	-	few	TRBJ1-2	CASSLAQRANYGYTF	TGTGCCAGCAGTTTAGCACAGAGAGCTAACTATGGCTACACCTTC
TRBV24-1	TRBD2	-	TRBJ2-2	CATSDPGLAGPTGELFF	TGTGCCACCAGTGATCCCGGACTAGCGGGACCCACCGGGGAGCTGTTTTTT
TRBV4-3	-	-	TRBJ1-2	CASSQPGNYGYTF	TGCGCCAGCAGCCAACCAGGGAACTATGGCTACACCTTC
TRBV19	TRBD1	-	TRBJ1-1	CASSTGTGRVNTEAFF	TGTGCCAGTAGTACCGGGACAGGGAGGGTGAACACTGAAGCTTTCTTT
TRBV28	TRBD1	-	TRBJ1-2	CASSRNGQGAGGYTF	TGTGCCAGCAGCCGGAACGGACAGGGGGCGGGTGGCTACACCTTC
TRBV28	TRBD1	few	TRBJ2-7	CASSYRGLNEQYF	TGTGCCAGCAGTTACAGGGGGCTAAACGAGCAGTACTTC
TRBV9	-	-	TRBJ1-2	CASSVGTLGTLNYGYTF	TGTGCCAGCAGCGTAGGTACCCTAGGGACACTTAACTATGGCTACACCTTC
TRBV7-3	TRBD1	-	TRBJ1-6	CASSRGQGSYSPLHF	TGTGCCAGCAGCAGGGGACAGGGATCTTATTCACCCCTCCACTTT
TRBV6-1	-	-	TRBJ1-5	CASSEGGHQPQHF	TGTGCCAGCAGTGAAGGGGGGCATCAGCCCCAGCATTTT
TRBV19	-	-	TRBJ1-6	CASRRQSNSPLHF	TGTGCCAGTAGAAGACAGAGCAATTCACCCCTCCACTTT
TRBV2	-	-	TRBJ1-5	CASSGEGIQPQHF	TGTGCCAGCAGTGGAGAGGGTATTCAGCCCCAGCATTTT
TRBV19	TRBD2	-	TRBJ2-1	CASSTGLANEQFF	TGTGCCAGTAGTACTGGACTAGCCAATGAGCAGTTCTTC
TRBV13	-	few	TRBJ2-7	CASRDSRIFYEQYF	TGTGCCAGCAGGGACTCCCGTATATTCTACGAGCAGTACTTC
TRBV6-4	TRBD1	few	TRBJ1-4	CAPPGQGPTNEKLFF	TGTGCCCCCCCGGGACAGGGCCCAACTAATGAAAAACTGTTTTTT